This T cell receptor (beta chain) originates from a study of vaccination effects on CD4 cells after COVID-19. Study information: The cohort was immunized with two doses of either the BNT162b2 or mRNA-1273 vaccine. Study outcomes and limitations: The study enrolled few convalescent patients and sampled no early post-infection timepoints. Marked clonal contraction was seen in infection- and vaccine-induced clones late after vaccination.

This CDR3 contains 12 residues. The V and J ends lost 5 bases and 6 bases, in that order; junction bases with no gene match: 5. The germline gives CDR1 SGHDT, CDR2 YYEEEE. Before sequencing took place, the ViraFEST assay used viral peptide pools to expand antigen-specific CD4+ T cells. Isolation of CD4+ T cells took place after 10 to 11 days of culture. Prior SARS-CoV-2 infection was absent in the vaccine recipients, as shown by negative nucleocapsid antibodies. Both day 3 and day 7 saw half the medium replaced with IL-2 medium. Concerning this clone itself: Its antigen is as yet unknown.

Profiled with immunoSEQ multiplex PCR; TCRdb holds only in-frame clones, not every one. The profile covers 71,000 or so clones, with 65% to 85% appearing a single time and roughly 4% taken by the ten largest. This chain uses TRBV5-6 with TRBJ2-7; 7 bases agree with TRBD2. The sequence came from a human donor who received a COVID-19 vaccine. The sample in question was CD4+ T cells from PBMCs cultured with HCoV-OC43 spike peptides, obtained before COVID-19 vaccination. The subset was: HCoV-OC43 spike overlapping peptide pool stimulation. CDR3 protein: CASSIGGFEQYV. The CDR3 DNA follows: TGTGCCAGCAGTATCGGGGGGTTCGAGCAGTACGTC.